This entry lists 21 T cell receptor beta chains sequenced from one sample in a study of cytomegalovirus exposure and HLA in healthy donors. Generated by immunoSEQ multiplex PCR, the TCRdb table keeps only in-frame clones and is missing some. The profile shows under 200,000 clones, under 95% of them singletons. The specimen was PBMCs. The receptor source for this set is a woman between 18 and 29 years old in good health and CMV-seropositive.

The chain recombines TRBV27 with TRBJ2-7; D possibly corresponds to TRBD1 (6 bases). V lost 0 bases, J lost 3 bases, and 9 bases lay in between. There are 14 residues in the CDR3. The germline gives CDR1 MNHEY, CDR2 SMNVEV (reference sequence). The CDR3 bases are TGTGCCAGCAGTTTATCGGGGGCTTACTACGAGCAGTACTTC. This codes for CASSLSGAYYEQYF.

The V and J genes are TRBV5-1 and TRBJ2-3, with 12 bases identical to TRBD2. CDR1 SGHRS and CDR2 YFSETQ come from the germline V gene. The J segment lost 5 bases and the V segment lost 4 bases, leaving 11 bases of the junction unmatched. This CDR3 contains 17 residues. DNA for the CDR3: TGCGCCAGCAGCCGGACCTCTAGCGGGGGGGCTTTAGATACGCAGTATTTT. Translation gives CASSRTSSGGALDTQYF.

A single count supports this clone. The genes are TRBV6-5 and TRBJ2-2, with 9 bases matching TRBD1. The junction had 7 bases not matched to a gene; V was cut back by 4 bases and J by 7 bases. Germline lookup yields CDR1 MNHEY and CDR2 SVGAGI. This CDR3 is built from 15 residues. The CDR3 loop is CASSFMTGGVGELFF. The DNA of the CDR3 is TGTGCCAGCAGTTTCATGACAGGGGGGGTCGGGGAGCTGTTTTTT.

The DNA for the CDR3 is TGTGCCAGCAGCCCCGACAGGGGGCATCAGCCCCAGCATTTT. Translated, it gives CASSPDRGHQPQHF. The V and J genes are TRBV6-6 and TRBJ1-5; 10 bases fit TRBD1. CDR1 and CDR2 (germline): MNHNY, SVGAGI (reference sequence). The CDR3 spans 14 residues. Trimming cost V 6 bases and J 5 bases; bases outside gene matches: 4.

The J gene is TRBJ2-3, the V gene TRBV7-3, with D maybe TRBD2 (6 bases). Germline values: CDR1 SGHTA, CDR2 FQGTGA. This CDR3 spans 15 amino acids. V lost 3 bases to trimming and J lost 2 bases, with 12 bases between them. The CDR3 loop is CASSLAGTFTDTQYF. CDR3 nucleotide sequence: TGTGCCAGCAGCTTGGCGGGAACCTTCACAGATACGCAGTATTTT.

The CDR3 region is CASSQGLAGETQYF. The CDR3 coding sequence is TGCGCCAGCAGCCAAGGGCTAGCGGGGGAGACCCAGTACTTC. The V and J genes are TRBV4-3 and TRBJ2-5; 9 nucleotides line up with TRBD2. After removal of 1 base from V and 5 bases from J, the junction contained 2 bases not matched to a gene. Germline CDR1 is LGHNA and CDR2 is YSLEER. The length of the CDR3 is 14 residues.

The J gene is TRBJ2-5, the V gene TRBV30; D possibly corresponds to TRBD2 (6 bases). Germline CDR1 and CDR2: GTSNPN and SVGIG (reference sequence). The CDR3 loop spans 13 amino acids. Trimming cost V 0 bases and J 7 bases, with 12 bases left between them. As DNA, the CDR3 is TGTGCCTGGAGTGTCGTAGGTAGCGGGACCCAGTACTTC. Encoded protein: CAWSVVGSGTQYF.

The gene calls are TRBV28 and TRBJ1-2; 7 nucleotides agree with TRBD1. The germline CDR1 and CDR2 sequences are MDHEN and SYDVKM. J lost 4 bases, V lost 5 bases, and 16 bases had no gene match. The CDR3 contains 17 residues. CDR3 in DNA: TGTGCCAGCAGTGGGAACGCCGGGACAGAACCACCCTATGGCTACACCTTC. Translated, it gives CASSGNAGTEPPYGYTF.

This rearrangement joins TRBV5-6 to TRBJ1-5, with D tentatively TRBD1 (5 bases). The CDR3 runs to 19 residues. Germline loops: CDR1 SGHDT, CDR2 YYEEEE. V lost 1 base and J 2 bases, leaving 22 bases between the germline ends. The CDR3: CASSLREGATHDRNQPQHF. The CDR3 region has the DNA TGTGCCAGCAGCTTGAGGGAAGGGGCAACGCACGACCGCAATCAGCCCCAGCATTTT.

This clone was detected a few times. The chain has TRBV5-1 and TRBJ1-3, with a possible D match to TRBD1 (6 bases). Trimming stripped 8 bases from V and 0 bases from J, with 12 bases between. Germline-derived CDR1 and CDR2 are SGHRS and YFSETQ. This CDR3 has 14 residues. CDR3 coding DNA: TGCGCCAGTCACCAGGGGTCCTCTGGAAACACCATATATTTT. It is translated as CASHQGSSGNTIYF.

V and J are TRBV19 and TRBJ2-1, with D perhaps TRBD2 (5 bases). Between the trimmed V and J ends, which lost 2 bases and 4 bases, there was a span of 12 bases. The V gene's germline CDR1 is LNHDA and CDR2 SQIVND (reference sequence). The CDR3 length is 15 residues. CDR3: CASSIPSGTYNEQFF. The CDR3, as DNA: TGTGCCAGTAGTATACCCAGCGGAACGTACAATGAGCAGTTCTTC.

The rearrangement links TRBV18 to TRBJ2-1; 7 bases are shared with TRBD1. V dropped 3 bases and J dropped 9; count of bases not matched to a gene: 8. Germline V gene lookup returns CDR1 KGHSH and CDR2 LQKENI. This CDR3 has 14 residues. CDR3: CASSPQGQIGEQFF. DNA for the CDR3: TGTGCCAGCTCACCCCAGGGACAGATCGGTGAGCAGTTCTTC.

V is TRBV27 and J is TRBJ2-1; tentative D call: TRBD2 (5 bases). Germline V gives CDR1 MNHEY, CDR2 SMNVEV (reference sequence). V dropped 7 bases and J dropped 2 bases, with 15 bases sitting between them. This CDR3 comprises 15 residues. In DNA, the CDR3 is TGTGCCAGCACCGCATATCCCGGGACCTACAATGAGCAGTTCTTC. This sequence encodes CASTAYPGTYNEQFF.

The J gene is TRBJ1-2, the V gene TRBV6-5; TRBD1 is a possible D gene (5 bases). CDR3 length: 14 amino acids. From germline, CDR1 is MNHEY and CDR2 SVGAGI. The germline V and J ends were trimmed by 5 bases and 5 bases, with 15 bases remaining between them. The CDR3 reads CASSATGGTYGYTF. Written as DNA, the CDR3 is TGTGCCAGCAGTGCCACCGGGGGGACTTATGGCTACACCTTC.

The CDR3 nucleotides are TGTGCCAGCAGCGTAGTTGCTAGCGGGGGCTCCTACAATGAGCAGTTCTTC. This encodes CASSVVASGGSYNEQFF. The rearrangement links TRBV9 to TRBJ2-1; 10 nucleotides match TRBD2. Germline lookup yields CDR1 SGDLS and CDR2 YYNGEE. This CDR3 region has 17 residues. V lost 0 bases to trimming and J lost 0 bases; unmatched junction nucleotides: 3.

This chain uses TRBV6-6 with TRBJ1-5, with a possible D match to TRBD1 (5 bases). Deletions cut 2 bases from V and 2 bases from J, with 10 bases between. Germline V gives CDR1 MNHNY, CDR2 SVGAGI (reference sequence). The CDR3 consists of 15 residues. DNA for the CDR3: TGTGCCAGCAGTTACGTTCAGGGTCGCAATCAGCCCCAGCATTTT. Encoded protein: CASSYVQGRNQPQHF.

The table lists this clone with a count of one. The rearrangement uses TRBV4-1 and TRBJ2-1; D is possibly TRBD2 (7 bases). Trimming took off 6 bases at V and 7 bases at J, with 10 bases between the two ends. Germline CDR1 and CDR2: MGHRA and YSYEKL. CDR3 length: 12 amino acids. Written as DNA, the CDR3 is TGCGCCAGCAGTGGGAGGGGGAATGAGCAGTTCTTC. This encodes CASSGRGNEQFF.

This clone came up once. This chain connects TRBV9 to TRBJ1-2; D is unclear. Germline V lookup: CDR1 SGDLS, CDR2 YYNGEE. V shed 4 bases and J shed 0 bases, with 16 bases lying between them. The CDR3 length is 16 residues. The CDR3 DNA sequence: TGTGCCAGCAGCTCCCCAAGGACGGGAGCTAACTATGGCTACACCTTC. It specifies CASSSPRTGANYGYTF.

The chain carries TRBV18 and TRBJ2-6; D unclear. Germline CDR1 is KGHSH and CDR2 is LQKENI. This CDR3 has 17 residues. Trimming took 0 bases from V and 4 from J, leaving 13 bases between them. Here the CDR3 reads CASSPPRPARGANVLTF. The CDR3 DNA reads TGTGCCAGCTCACCACCGAGGCCGGCGCGGGGGGCCAACGTCCTGACTTTC.

The genes are TRBV11-1 and TRBJ2-2; TRBD1 matches 7 bases. The trim removed 5 bases at V and 7 bases at J, leaving 13 bases unmatched. The CDR3 loop spans 16 amino acids. Germline loops: CDR1 SGHAT, CDR2 FQDESV (reference sequence). CDR3 residues: CASSLFEGARSGELFF. CDR3 in DNA: TGTGCCAGCAGCCTCTTTGAGGGGGCGAGGAGCGGGGAGCTGTTTTTT.

The V and J genes are TRBV7-6 and TRBJ2-3; TRBD2 is a possible D gene (6 bases). V gave up 1 base and J gave up 2 bases, with 19 bases separating them. CDR1 and CDR2 from the germline V gene are SGHVS and FNYEAQ. The CDR3 has 18 amino acids. The CDR3: CASSLEGGGPPLTDTQYF. The DNA for the CDR3 is TGTGCCAGCAGCTTAGAGGGAGGCGGGCCTCCTCTCACAGATACGCAGTATTTT.